This TCR beta chain was sequenced for a study of OX40 agonist ivuxolimab in advanced cancers. Study information: Ivuxolimab is an agonistic anti-OX40 (CD134) antibody, and patients were treated with it.

Only in-frame clones appear in the TCRdb table, and some are missing; sequencing was by immunoSEQ multiplex PCR. The sample holds tens of thousands of clones, around 88% seen once. General study findings and limits: No antigen was identified for the clonally expanded peripheral T cells.

This CDR3 has 15 residues. The V and J ends lost 5 bases and 3 bases respectively, with 17 bases between them. CDR1 is SGDLS, CDR2 YYNGEE, per germline. Details on this clone: Its antigen is not identified.

The gene calls are TRBV9 and TRBJ1-1, with D tentatively TRBD1 (6 bases). The sequencing here drew on CD4+ or CD8+ T cells sorted from blood, taken in a trial of the OX40 agonist ivuxolimab. The clonotype comes from an adult with an advanced solid tumor such as melanoma, head and neck, liver or kidney cancer. The DNA for the CDR3 is TGTGCCAGCAGTCCGAGACCTAGGGGGGACACTGAAGCTTTCTTT. Its protein product is CASSPRPRGDTEAFF.